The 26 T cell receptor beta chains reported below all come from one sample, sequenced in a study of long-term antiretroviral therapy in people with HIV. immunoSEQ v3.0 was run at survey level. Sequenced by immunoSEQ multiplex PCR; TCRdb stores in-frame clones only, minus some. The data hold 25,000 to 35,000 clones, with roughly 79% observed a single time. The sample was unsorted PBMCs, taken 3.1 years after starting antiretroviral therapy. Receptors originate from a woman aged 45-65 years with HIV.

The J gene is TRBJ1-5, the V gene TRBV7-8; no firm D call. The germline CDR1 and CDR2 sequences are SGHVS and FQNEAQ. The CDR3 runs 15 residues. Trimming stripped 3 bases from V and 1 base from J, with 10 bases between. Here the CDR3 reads CASSFGPESNQPQHF. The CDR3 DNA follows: TGTGCCAGCAGCTTCGGTCCAGAAAGCAATCAGCCCCAGCATTTT.

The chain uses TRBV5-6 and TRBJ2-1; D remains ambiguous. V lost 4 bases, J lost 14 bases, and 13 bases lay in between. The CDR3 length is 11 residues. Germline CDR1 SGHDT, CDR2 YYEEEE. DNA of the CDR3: TGTGCCAGCAGCAACAAAATGAGAAAGTTCTTC. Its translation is CASSNKMRKFF.

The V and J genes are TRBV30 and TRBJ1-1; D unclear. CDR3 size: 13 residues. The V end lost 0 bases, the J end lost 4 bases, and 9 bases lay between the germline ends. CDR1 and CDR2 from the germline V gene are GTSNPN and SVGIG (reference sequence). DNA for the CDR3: TGTGCCTGGAGTGTCTGGGGTGGCACTGAAGCTTTCTTT. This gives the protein CAWSVWGGTEAFF.

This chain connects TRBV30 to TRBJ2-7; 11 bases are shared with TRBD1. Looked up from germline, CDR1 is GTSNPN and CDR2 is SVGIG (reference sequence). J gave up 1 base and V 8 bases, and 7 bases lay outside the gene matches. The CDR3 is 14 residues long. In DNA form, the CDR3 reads TGTGCCAATTCCCGGGACAGGGGGTCCTACGAGCAGTACTTC. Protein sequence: CANSRDRGSYEQYF.

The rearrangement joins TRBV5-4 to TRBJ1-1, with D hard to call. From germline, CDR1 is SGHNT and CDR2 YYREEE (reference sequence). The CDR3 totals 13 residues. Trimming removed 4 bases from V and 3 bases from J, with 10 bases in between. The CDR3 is CASSPILDTEAFF. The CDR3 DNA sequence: TGTGCCAGCAGCCCAATTCTGGACACTGAAGCTTTCTTT.

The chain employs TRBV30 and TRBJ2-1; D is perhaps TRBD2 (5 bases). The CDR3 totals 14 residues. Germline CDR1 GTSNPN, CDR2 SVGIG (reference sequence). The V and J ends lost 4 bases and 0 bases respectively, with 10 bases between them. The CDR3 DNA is TGTGCCTGGATGGAGGTCAGCTCCTACAATGAGCAGTTCTTC. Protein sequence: CAWMEVSSYNEQFF.

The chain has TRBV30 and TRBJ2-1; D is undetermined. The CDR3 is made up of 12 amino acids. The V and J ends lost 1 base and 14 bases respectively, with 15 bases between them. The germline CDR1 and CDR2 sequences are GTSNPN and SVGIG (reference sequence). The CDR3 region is CAWSDNQPEKFF. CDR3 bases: TGTGCCTGGAGTGATAACCAGCCAGAGAAGTTCTTC.

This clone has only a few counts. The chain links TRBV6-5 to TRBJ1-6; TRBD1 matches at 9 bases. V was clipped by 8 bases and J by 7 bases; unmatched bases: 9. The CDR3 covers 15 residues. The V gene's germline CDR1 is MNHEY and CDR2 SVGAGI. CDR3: CASFPAGTGNSPLHF. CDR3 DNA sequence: TGTGCCAGCTTCCCGGCCGGGACAGGGAATTCACCCCTCCACTTT.

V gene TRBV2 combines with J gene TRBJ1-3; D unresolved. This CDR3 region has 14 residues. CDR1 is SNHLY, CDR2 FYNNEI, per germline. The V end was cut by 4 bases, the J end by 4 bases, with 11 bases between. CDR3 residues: CASSGRQSGNTIYF. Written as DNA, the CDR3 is TGTGCCAGCAGTGGGAGGCAGTCAGGAAACACCATATATTTT.

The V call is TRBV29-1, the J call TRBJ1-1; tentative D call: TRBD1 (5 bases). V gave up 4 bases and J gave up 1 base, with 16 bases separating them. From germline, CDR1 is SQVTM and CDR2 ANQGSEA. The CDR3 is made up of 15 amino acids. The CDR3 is CSVGGWGSGNTEAFF. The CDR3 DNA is TGCAGCGTTGGGGGCTGGGGGTCTGGGAACACTGAAGCTTTCTTT.

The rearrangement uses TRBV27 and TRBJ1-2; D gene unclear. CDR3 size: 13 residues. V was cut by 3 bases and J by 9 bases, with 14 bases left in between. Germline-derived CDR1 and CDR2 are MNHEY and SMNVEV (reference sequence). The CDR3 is CASSFTAFGSYTF. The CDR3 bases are TGTGCCAGCAGTTTTACGGCCTTTGGGAGCTACACCTTC.

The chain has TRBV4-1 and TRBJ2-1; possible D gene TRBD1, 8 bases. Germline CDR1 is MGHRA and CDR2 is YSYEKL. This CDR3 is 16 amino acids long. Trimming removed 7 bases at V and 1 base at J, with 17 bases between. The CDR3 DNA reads TGCGCCAGCACAATTGGACAGGGAGGGTCCTACAATGAGCAGTTCTTC. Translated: CASTIGQGGSYNEQFF.

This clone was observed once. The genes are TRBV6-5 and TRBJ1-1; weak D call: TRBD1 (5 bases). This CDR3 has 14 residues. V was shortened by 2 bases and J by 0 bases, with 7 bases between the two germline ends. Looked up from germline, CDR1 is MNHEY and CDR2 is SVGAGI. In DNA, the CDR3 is TGTGCCAGCAGTTACGGGGGTCTGAACACTGAAGCTTTCTTT. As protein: CASSYGGLNTEAFF.

In nucleotides, the CDR3 is TGTGCCAGCAACCCACAGGGGGGCACTGAAGCTTTCTTT. Its protein product is CASNPQGGTEAFF. The V call is TRBV2, the J call TRBJ1-1, with 8 bases aligning to TRBD1. In germline, CDR1 is SNHLY, CDR2 FYNNEI. V trimming: 7 bases; J trimming: 4 bases; junction bases outside the gene matches: 5. There are 13 residues in the CDR3.

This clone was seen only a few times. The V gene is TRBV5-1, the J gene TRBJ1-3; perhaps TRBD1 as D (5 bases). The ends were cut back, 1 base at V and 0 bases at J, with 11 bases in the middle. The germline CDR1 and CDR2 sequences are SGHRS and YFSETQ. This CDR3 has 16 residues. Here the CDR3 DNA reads TGCGCCAGCAGCTTGACCGGGACGGGCTCTGGAAACACCATATATTTT. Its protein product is CASSLTGTGSGNTIYF.

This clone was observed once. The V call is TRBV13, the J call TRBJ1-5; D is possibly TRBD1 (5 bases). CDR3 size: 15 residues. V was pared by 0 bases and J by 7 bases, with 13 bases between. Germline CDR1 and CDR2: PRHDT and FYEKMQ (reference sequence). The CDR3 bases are TGTGCCAGCAGCTTAGGCCGGGACGACAACCAGCCCCAGCATTTT. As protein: CASSLGRDDNQPQHF.

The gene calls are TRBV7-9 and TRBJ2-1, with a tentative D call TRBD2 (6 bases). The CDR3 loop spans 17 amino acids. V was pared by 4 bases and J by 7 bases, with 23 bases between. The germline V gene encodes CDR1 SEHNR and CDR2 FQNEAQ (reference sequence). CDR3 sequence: CASSCRGGVYCWNEQFF. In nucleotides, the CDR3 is TGTGCCAGCAGCTGCCGGGGCGGGGTTTATTGCTGGAATGAGCAGTTCTTC.

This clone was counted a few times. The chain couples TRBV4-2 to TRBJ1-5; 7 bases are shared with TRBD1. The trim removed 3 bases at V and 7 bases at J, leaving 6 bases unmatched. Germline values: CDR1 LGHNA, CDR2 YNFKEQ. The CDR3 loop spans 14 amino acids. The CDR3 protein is CASSHPGTEQPQHF. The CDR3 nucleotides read TGTGCCAGCAGCCATCCCGGGACAGAGCAGCCCCAGCATTTT.

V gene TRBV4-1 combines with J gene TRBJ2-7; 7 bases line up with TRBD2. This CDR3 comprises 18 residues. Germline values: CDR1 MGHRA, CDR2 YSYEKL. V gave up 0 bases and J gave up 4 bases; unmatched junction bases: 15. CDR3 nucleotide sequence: TGCGCCAGCAGCCAAGAATGGGAAATAGCGGGCGGGTTGTACGAGCAGTACTTC. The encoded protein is CASSQEWEIAGGLYEQYF.

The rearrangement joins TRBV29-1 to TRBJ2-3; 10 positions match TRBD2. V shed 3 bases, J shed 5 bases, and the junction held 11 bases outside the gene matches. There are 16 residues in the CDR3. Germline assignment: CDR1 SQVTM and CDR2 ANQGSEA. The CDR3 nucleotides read TGCAGCGTTGACTCCGGGCTAGCGGGGGCCGAAGATACGCAGTATTTT. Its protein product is CSVDSGLAGAEDTQYF.

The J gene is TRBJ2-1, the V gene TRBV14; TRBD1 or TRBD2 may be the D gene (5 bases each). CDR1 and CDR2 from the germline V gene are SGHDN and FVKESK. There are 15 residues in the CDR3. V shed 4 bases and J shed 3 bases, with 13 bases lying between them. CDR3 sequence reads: CASSLQVGGYNEQFF. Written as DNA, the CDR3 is TGTGCCAGCAGCCTCCAGGTTGGGGGCTACAATGAGCAGTTCTTC. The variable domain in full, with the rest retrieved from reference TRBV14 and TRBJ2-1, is EAGVTQFPSHSVIEKGQTVTLRCDPISGHDNLYWYRRVMGKEIKFLLHFVKESKQDESGMPNNRFLAERTGGTYSTLKVQPAELEDSGVYFCASSLQVGGYNEQFFGPGTRLTVL.

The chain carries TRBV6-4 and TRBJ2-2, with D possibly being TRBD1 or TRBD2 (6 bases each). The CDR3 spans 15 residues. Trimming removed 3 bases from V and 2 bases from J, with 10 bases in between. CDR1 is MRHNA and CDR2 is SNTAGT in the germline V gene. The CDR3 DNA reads TGTGCCAGCAGTGAAAGGGGGGCCAACACCGGGGAGCTGTTTTTT. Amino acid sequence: CASSERGANTGELFF.

Here the CDR3 reads CASSGAGANVLTF. DNA of the CDR3: TGTGCCAGCAGCGGAGCTGGGGCCAACGTCCTGACTTTC. The rearrangement links TRBV5-6 to TRBJ2-6, with D unresolved. The CDR3 loop spans 13 amino acids. The germline gives CDR1 SGHDT, CDR2 YYEEEE. The germline V and J ends were trimmed by 4 bases and 2 bases, with 4 bases remaining between them.

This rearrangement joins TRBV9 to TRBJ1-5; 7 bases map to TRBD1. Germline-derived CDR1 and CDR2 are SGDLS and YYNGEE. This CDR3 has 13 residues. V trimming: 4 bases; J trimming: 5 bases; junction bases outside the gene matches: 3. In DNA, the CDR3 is TGTGCCAGCAGCAGACAGGGCGATCAGCCCCAGCATTTT. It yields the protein CASSRQGDQPQHF.

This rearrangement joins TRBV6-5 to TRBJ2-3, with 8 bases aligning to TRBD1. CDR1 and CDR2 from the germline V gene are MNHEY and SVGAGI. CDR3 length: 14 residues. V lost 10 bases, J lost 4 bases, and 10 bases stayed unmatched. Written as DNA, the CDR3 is TGTGCCACCGTACCCCAACAGGGGGCAGATACGCAGTATTTT. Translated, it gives CATVPQQGADTQYF.

The chain's CDR3 is CASSFSGGSYNEQFF. The CDR3 nucleotides are TGTGCCAGCAGCTTTAGCGGGGGGTCCTACAATGAGCAGTTCTTC. The J gene is TRBJ2-1, the V gene TRBV7-3, with TRBD2 matching 10 bases. V was clipped by 3 bases and J by 1 base; unmatched bases: 0. From germline, CDR1 is SGHTA and CDR2 FQGTGA. The length of the CDR3 is 15 residues.